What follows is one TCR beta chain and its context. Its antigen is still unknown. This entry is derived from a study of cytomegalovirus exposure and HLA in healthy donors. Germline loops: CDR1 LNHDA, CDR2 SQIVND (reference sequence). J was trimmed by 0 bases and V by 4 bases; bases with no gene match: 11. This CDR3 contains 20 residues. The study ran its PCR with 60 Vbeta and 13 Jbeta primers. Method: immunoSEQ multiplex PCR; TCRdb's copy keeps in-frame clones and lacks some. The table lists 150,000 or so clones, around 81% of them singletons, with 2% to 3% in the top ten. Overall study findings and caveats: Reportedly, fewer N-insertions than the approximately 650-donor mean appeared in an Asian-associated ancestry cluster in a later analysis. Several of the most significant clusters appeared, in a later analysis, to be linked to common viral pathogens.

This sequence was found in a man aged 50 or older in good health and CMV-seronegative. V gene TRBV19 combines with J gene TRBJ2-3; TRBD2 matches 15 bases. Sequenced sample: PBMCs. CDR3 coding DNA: TGTGCCAGTAGTAGGACCGGGACTAGCGGGAGGACAACTAGCACAGATACGCAGTATTTT. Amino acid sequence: CASSRTGTSGRTTSTDTQYF.